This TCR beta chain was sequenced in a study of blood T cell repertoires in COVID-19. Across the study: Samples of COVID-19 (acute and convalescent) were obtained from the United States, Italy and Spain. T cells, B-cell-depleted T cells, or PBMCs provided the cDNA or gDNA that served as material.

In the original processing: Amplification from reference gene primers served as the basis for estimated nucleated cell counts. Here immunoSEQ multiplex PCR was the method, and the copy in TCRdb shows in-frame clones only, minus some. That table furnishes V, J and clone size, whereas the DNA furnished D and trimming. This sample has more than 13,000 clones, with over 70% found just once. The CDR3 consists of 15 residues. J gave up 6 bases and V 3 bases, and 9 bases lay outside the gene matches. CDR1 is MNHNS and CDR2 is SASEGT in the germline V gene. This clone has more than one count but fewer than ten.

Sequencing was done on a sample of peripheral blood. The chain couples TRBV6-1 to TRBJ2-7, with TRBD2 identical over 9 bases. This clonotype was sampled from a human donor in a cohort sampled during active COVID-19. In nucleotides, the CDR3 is TGTGCCAGCAGTGAGGAGACTAGCGGCTCGGGCGAGCAGTACTTC. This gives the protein CASSEETSGSGEQYF.